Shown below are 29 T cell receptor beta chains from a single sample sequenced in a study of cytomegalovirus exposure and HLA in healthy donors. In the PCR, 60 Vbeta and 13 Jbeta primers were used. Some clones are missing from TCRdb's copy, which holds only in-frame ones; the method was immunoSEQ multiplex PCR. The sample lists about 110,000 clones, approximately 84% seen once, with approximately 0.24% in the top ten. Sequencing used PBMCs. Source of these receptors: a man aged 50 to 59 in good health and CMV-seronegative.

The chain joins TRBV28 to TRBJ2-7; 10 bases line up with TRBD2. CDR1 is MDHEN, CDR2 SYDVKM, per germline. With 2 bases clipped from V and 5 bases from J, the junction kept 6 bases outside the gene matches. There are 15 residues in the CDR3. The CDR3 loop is CASSLGLAGDNEQYF. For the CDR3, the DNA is TGTGCCAGCAGTTTAGGGCTAGCGGGAGATAACGAGCAGTACTTC.

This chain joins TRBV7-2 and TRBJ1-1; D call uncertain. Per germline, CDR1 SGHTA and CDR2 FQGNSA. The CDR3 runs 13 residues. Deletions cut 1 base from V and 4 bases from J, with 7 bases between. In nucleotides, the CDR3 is TGTGCCAGCAGCTTAGGGGGAGTCACTGAAGCTTTCTTT. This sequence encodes CASSLGGVTEAFF.

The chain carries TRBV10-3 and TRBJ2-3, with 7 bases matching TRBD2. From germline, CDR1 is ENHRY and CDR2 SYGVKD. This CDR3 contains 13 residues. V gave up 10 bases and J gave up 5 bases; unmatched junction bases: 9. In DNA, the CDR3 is TGTGCCACGACTGGACTAGATAAAGATACGCAGTATTTT. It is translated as CATTGLDKDTQYF.

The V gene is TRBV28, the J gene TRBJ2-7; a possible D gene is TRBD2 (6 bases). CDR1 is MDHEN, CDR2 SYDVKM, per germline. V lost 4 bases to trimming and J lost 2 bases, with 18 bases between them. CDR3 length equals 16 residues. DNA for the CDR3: TGTGCCAGCAGTTACCTCGGGACTTCCCGGGCCTACGAGCAGTACTTC. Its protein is CASSYLGTSRAYEQYF.

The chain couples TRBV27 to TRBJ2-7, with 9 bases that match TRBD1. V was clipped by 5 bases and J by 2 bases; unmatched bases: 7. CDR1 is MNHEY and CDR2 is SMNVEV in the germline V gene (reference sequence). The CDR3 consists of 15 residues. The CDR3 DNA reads TGTGCCAGCAGTCGGGACAGGGACTTCACCTACGAGCAGTACTTC. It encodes CASSRDRDFTYEQYF.

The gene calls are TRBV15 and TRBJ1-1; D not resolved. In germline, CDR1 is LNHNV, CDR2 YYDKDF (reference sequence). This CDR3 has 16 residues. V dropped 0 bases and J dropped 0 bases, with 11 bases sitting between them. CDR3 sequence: CATSRDQAVMNTEAFF. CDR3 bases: TGTGCCACCAGCAGAGATCAAGCCGTTATGAACACTGAAGCTTTCTTT. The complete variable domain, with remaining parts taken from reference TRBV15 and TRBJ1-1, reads DAMVIQNPRYQVTQFGKPVTLSCSQTLNHNVMYWYQQKSSQAPKLLFHYYDKDFNNEADTPDNFQSRRPNTSFCFLDIRSPGLGDTAMYLCATSRDQAVMNTEAFFGQGTRLTVV.

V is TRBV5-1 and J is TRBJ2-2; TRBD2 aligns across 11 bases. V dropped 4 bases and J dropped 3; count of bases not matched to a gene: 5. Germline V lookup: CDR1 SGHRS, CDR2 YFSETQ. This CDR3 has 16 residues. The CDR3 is CASSVLTSGDTGELFF. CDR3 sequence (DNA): TGCGCCAGCAGCGTACTGACTAGCGGGGACACCGGGGAGCTGTTTTTT.

This CDR3 reads CASSERGWDYGYTF. The CDR3 region has the DNA TGTGCCAGCAGTGAGCGGGGTTGGGACTATGGCTACACCTTC. This chain joins TRBV6-1 and TRBJ1-2; D remains ambiguous. Trimming shortened V by 3 bases and J by 3 bases, and 11 bases separated the two germline ends. Germline assignment: CDR1 MNHNS and CDR2 SASEGT. The CDR3 extends over 14 amino acids.

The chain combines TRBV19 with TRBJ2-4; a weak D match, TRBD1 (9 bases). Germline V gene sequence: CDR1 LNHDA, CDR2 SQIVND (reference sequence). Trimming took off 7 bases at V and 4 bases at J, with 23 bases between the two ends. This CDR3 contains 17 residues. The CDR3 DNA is TGTGCCAGTAATCCTTTAGCGGGACAGGGTTTGAAAAACATTCAGTACTTC. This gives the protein CASNPLAGQGLKNIQYF.

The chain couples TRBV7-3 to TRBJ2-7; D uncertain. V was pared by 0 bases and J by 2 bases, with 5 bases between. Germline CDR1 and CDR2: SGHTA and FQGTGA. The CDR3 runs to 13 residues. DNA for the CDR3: TGTGCCAGCAGCTTAACGCACACCTACGAGCAGTACTTC. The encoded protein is CASSLTHTYEQYF. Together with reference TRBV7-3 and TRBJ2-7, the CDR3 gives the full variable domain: GAGVSQTPSNKVTEKGKYVELRCDPISGHTALYWYRQSLGQGPEFLIYFQGTGAADDSGLPNDRFFAVRPEGSVSTLKIQRTERGDSAVYLCASSLTHTYEQYFGPGTRLTVT.

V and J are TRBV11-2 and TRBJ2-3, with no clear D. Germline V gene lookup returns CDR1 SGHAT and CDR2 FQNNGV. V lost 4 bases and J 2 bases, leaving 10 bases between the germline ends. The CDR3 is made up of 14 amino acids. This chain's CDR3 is CASSSLLLTDTQYF. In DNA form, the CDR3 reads TGTGCCAGCAGCTCCCTCCTTCTCACAGATACGCAGTATTTT.

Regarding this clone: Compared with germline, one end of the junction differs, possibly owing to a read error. CDR3 amino acids: CASSLGSGPNEKLFF. The CDR3 DNA reads as TGTGCTAGCAGCTTAGGATCAGGGCCTAATGAAAAACTGTTTTTT. The chain carries TRBV7-7 and TRBJ1-4; possible D gene TRBD1, 5 bases. The CDR3 runs 15 residues. Germline V gene lookup returns CDR1 SSHAT and CDR2 FNYEAQ (reference sequence). The full variable domain, in which reference TRBV7-7 and TRBJ1-4 provide the parts outside the CDR3, is GAGVSQSPRYKVTKRGQDVTLRCDPISSHATLYWYQQALGQGPEFLTYFNYEAQPDKSGLPSDRFSAERPEGSISTLTIQRTEQRDSAMYRCASSLGSGPNEKLFFGSGTQLSVL.

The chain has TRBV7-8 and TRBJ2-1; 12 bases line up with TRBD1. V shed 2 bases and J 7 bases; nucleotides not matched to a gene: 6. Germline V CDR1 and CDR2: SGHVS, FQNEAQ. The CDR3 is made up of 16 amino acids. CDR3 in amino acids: CASSLNSGQGANEQFF. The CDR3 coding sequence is TGTGCCAGCAGCTTAAACTCGGGACAGGGGGCGAATGAGCAGTTCTTC.

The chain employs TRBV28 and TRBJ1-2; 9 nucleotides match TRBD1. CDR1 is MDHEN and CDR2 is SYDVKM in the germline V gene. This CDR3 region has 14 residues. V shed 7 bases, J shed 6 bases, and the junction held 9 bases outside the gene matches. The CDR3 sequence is CASIRQGGQNGYTF. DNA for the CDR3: TGTGCCAGCATCCGACAGGGGGGCCAGAATGGCTACACCTTC.

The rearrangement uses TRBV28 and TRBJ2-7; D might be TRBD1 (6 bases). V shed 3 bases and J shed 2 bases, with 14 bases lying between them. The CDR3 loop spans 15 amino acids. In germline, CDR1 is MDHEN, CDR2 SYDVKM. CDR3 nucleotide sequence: TGTGCCAGCAGTTTGCCCCAGGGGATGACCTACGAGCAGTACTTC. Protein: CASSLPQGMTYEQYF.

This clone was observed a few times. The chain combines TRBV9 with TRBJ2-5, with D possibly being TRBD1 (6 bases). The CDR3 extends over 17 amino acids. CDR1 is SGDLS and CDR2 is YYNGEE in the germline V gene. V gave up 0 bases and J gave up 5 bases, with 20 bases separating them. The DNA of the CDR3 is TGTGCCAGCAGCGTAGCTACAGGGAACGGTCCGGGGGAGACCCAGTACTTC. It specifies CASSVATGNGPGETQYF.

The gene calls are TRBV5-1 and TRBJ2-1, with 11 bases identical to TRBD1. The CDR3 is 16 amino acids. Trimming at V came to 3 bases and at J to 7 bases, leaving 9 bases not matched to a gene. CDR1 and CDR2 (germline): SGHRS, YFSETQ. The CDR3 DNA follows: TGCGCCAGCAGCTGGGGGGACAGGGGGAAAGGAAATGAGCAGTTCTTC. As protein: CASSWGDRGKGNEQFF.

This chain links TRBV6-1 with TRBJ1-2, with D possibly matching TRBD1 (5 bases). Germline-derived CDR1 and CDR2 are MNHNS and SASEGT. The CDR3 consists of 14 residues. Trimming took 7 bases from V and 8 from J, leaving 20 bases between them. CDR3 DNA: TGTGCCAGCAATCAGGGCGACTTATTTATGGGCTACACCTTC. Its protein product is CASNQGDLFMGYTF.

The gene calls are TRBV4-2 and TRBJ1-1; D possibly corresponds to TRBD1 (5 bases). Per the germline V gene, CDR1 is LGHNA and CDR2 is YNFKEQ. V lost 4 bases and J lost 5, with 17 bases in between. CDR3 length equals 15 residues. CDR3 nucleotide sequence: TGTGCCAGCAGCCCCCTCGGGGGAAGTAGGACTGAAGCTTTCTTT. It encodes CASSPLGGSRTEAFF.

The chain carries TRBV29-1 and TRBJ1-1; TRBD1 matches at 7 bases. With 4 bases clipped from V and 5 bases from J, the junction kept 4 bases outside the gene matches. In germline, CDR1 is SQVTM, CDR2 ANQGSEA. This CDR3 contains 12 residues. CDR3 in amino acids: CSVVQGRTEAFF. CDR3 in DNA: TGCAGCGTTGTACAGGGGAGAACTGAAGCTTTCTTT.

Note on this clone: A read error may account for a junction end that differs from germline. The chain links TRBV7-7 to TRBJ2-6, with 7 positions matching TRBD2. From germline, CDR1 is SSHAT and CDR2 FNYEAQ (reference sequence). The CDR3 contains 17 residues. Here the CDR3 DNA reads TGTGCTAGCAGCTCCGGGGTAGCGGGTAGTGGGGCCAACGTCCTGACTTTC. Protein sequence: CASSSGVAGSGANVLTF.

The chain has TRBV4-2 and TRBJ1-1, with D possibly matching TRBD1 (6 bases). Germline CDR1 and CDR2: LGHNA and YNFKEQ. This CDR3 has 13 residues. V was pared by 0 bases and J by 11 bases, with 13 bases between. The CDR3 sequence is CASSQDRGGSAFF. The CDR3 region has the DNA TGTGCCAGCAGCCAAGATAGGGGGGGGAGTGCTTTCTTT.

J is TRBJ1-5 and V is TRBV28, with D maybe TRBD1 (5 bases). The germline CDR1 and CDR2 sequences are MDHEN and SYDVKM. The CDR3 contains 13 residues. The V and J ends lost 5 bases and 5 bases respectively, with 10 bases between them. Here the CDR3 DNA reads TGTGCCAGCAGTAGGGGCGGAGATCAGCCCCAGCATTTT. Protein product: CASSRGGDQPQHF.

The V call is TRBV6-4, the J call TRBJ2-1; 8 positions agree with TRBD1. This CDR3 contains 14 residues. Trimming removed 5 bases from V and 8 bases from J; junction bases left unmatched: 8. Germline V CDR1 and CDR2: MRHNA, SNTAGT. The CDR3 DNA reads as TGTGCCAGCAGTCGGACAGGGATGGTGGATGAGCAGTTCTTC. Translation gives CASSRTGMVDEQFF.

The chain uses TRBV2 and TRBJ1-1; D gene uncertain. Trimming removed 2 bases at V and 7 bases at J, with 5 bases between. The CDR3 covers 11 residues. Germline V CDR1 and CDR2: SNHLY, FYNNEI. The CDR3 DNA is TGTGCCAGCAGTGAAATCAGTGAAGCTTTCTTT. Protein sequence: CASSEISEAFF. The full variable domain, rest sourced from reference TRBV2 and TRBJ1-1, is EPEVTQTPSHQVTQMGQEVILRCVPISNHLYFYWYRQILGQKVEFLVSFYNNEISEKSEIFDDQFSVERPDGSNFTLKIRSTKLEDSAMYFCASSEISEAFFGQGTRLTVV.

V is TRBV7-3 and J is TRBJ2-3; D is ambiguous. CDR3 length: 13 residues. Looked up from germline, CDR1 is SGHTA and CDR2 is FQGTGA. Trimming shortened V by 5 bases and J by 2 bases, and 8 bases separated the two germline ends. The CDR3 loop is CASSGGSTDTQYF. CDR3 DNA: TGTGCCAGCAGCGGCGGTTCCACAGATACGCAGTATTTT. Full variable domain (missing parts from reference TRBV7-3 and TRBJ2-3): GAGVSQTPSNKVTEKGKYVELRCDPISGHTALYWYRQSLGQGPEFLIYFQGTGAADDSGLPNDRFFAVRPEGSVSTLKIQRTERGDSAVYLCASSGGSTDTQYFGPGTRLTVL.

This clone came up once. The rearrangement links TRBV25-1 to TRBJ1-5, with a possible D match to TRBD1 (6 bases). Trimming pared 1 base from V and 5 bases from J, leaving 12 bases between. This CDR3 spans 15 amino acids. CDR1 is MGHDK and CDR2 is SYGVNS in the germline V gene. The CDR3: CASSESGRGDQPQHF. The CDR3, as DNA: TGTGCCAGCAGTGAATCGGGCAGGGGCGATCAGCCCCAGCATTTT. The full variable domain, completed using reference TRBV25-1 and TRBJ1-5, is EADIYQTPRYLVIGTGKKITLECSQTMGHDKMYWYQQDPGMELHLIHYSYGVNSTEKGDLSSESTVSRIRTEHFPLTLESARPSHTSQYLCASSESGRGDQPQHFGDGTRLSIL.

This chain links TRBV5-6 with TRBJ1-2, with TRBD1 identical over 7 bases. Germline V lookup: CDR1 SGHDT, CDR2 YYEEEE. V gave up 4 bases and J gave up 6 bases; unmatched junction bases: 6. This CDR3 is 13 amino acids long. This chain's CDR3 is CASSRTDRDGYTF. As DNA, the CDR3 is TGTGCCAGCAGCCGAACCGACAGGGATGGCTACACCTTC.

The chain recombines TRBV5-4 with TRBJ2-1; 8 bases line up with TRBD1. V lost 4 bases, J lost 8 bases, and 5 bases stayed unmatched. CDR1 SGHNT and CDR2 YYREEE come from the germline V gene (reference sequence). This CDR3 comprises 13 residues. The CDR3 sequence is CASSVQGVDEQFF. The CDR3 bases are TGTGCCAGCAGCGTACAGGGGGTGGATGAGCAGTTCTTC.